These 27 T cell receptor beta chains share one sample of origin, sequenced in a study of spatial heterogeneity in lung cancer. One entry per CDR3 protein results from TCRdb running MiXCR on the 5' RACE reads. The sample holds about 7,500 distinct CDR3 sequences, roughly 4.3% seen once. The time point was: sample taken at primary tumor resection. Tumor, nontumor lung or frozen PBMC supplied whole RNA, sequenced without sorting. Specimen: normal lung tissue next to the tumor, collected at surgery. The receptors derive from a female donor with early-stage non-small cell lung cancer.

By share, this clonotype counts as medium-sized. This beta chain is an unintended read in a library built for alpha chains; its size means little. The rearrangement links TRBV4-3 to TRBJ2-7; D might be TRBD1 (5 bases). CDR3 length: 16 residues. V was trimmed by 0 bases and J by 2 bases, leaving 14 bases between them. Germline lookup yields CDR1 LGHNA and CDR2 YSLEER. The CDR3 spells CASSQEFLQEPYEQYF. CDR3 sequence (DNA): TGCGCCAGCAGCCAAGAGTTTTTACAGGAGCCCTACGAGCAGTACTTC.

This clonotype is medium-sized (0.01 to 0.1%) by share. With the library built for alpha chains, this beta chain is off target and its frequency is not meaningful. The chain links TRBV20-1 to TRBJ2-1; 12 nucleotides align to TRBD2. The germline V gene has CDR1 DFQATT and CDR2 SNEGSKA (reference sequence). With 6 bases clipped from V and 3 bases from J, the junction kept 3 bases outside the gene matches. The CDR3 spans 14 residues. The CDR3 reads CSARTSGDYNEQFF. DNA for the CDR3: TGCAGTGCCAGGACTAGCGGGGACTACAATGAGCAGTTCTTC.

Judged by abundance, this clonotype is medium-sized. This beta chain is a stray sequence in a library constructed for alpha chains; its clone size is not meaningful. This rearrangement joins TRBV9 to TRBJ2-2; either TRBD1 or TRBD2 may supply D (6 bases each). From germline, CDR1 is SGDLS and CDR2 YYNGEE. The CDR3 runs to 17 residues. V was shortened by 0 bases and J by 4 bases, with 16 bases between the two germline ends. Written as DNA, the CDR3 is TGTGCCAGCAGCGTAGGGAGGGGGACGGATTTCACCGGGGAGCTGTTTTTT. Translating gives CASSVGRGTDFTGELFF.

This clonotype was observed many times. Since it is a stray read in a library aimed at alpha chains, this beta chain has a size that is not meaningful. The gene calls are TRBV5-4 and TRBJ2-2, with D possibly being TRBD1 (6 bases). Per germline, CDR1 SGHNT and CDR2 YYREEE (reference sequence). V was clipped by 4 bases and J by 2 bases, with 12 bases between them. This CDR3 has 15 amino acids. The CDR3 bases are TGTGCCAGCAGCCGACAGGCGCCAAACACCGGGGAGCTGTTTTTT. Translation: CASSRQAPNTGELFF.

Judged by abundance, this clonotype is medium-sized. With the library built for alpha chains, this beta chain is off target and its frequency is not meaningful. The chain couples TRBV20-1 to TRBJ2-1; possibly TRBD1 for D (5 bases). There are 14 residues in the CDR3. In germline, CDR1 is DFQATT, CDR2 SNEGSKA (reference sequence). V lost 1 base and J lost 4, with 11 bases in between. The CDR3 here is CSARAQKGYNEQFF. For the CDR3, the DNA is TGCAGTGCTAGAGCCCAAAAGGGGTACAATGAGCAGTTCTTC.

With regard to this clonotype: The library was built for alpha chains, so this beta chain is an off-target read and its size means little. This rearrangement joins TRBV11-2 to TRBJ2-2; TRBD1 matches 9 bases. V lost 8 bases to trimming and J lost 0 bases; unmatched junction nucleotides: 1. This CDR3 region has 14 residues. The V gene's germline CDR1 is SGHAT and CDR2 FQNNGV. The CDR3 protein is CASGTGPNTGELFF. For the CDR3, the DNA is TGTGCCAGCGGGACAGGGCCGAACACCGGGGAGCTGTTTTTT.

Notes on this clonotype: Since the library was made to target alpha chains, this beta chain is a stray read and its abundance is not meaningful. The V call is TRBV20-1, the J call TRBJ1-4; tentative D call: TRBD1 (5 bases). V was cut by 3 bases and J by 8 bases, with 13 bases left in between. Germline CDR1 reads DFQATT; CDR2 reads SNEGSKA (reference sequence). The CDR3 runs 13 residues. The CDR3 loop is CSASLQGHEKLFF. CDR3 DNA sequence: TGCAGTGCTAGCCTGCAGGGTCACGAAAAACTGTTTTTT.

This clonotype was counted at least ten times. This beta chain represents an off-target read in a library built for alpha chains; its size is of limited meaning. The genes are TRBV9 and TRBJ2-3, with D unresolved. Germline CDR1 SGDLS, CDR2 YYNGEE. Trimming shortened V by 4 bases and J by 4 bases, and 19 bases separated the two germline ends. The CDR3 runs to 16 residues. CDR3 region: CASSPSVKQTPDTQYF. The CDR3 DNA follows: TGTGCCAGCAGCCCATCCGTGAAGCAGACGCCAGATACGCAGTATTTT. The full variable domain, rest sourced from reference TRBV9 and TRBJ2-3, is DSGVTQTPKHLITATGQRVTLRCSPRSGDLSVYWYQQSLDQGLQFLIQYYNGEERAKGNILERFSAQQFPDLHSELNLSSLELGDSALYFCASSPSVKQTPDTQYFGPGTRLTVL.

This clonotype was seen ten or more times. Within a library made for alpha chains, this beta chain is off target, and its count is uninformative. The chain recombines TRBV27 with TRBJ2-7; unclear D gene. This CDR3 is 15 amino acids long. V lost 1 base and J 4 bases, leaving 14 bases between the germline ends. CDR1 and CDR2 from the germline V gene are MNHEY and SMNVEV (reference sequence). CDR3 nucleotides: TGTGCCAGCAGTTTATATGGTCAGCCCGGGTACGAGCAGTACTTC. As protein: CASSLYGQPGYEQYF.

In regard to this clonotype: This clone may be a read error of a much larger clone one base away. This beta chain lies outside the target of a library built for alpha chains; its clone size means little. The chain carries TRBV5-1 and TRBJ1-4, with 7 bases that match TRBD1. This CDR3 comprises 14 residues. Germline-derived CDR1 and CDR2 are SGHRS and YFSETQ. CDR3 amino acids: CVSSAGQDYEKLFF. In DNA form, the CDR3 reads TGCGTCAGCAGCGCCGGACAGGACTATGAAAAACTGTTTTTT.

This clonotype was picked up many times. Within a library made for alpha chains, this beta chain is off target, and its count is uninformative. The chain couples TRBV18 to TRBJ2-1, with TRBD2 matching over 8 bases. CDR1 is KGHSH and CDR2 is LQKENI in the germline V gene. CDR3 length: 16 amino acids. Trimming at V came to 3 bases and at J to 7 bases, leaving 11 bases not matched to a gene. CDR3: CASSPPSAGGRNEQFF. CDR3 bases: TGTGCCAGCTCACCCCCATCGGCGGGGGGCCGAAATGAGCAGTTCTTC.

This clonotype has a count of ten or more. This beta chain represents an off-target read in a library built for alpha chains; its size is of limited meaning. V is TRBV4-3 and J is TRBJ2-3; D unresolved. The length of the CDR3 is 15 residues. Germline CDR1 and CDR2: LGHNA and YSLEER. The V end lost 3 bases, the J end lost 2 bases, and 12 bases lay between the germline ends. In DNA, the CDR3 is TGCGCCAGCAGCCAGGAGACCTACCTCACAGATACGCAGTATTTT. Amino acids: CASSQETYLTDTQYF.

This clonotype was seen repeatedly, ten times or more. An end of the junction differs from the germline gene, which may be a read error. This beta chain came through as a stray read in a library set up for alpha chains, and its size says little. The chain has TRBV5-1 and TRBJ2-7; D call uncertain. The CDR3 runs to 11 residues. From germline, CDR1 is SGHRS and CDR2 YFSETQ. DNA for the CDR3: TGCGCCAGCAGAAACTCCGACGAGCAGTACTTC. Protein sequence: CASRNSDEQYF.

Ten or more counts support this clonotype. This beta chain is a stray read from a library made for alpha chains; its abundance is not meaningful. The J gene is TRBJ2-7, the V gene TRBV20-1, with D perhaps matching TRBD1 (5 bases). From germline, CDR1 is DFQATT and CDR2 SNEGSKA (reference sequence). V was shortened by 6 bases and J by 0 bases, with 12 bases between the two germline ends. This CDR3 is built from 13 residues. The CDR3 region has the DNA TGCAGTGCCCAGGGCAGGAGCTCCTACGAGCAGTACTTC. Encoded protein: CSAQGRSSYEQYF.

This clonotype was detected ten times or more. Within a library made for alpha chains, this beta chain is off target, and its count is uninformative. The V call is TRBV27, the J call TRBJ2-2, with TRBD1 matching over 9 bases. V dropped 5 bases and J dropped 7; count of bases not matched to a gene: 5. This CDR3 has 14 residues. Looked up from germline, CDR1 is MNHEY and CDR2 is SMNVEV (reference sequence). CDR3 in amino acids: CASSPGTGIGELFF. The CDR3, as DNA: TGTGCCAGCAGTCCCGGGACAGGGATCGGGGAGCTGTTTTTT.

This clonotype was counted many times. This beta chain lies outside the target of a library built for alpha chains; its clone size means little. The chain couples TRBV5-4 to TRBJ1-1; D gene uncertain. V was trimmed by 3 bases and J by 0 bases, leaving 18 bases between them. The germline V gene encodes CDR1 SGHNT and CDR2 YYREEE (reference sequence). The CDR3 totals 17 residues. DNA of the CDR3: TGTGCCAGCAGCTCCCCGGCGATAGGGATGATGAACACTGAAGCTTTCTTT. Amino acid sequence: CASSSPAIGMMNTEAFF.

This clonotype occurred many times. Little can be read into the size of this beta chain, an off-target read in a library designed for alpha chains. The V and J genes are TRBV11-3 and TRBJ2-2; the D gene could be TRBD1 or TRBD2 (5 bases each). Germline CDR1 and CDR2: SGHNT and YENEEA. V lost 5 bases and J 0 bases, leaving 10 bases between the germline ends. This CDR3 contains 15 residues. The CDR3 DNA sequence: TGTGCCAGCAGCCTGGGACCGACGAACACCGGGGAGCTGTTTTTT. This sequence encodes CASSLGPTNTGELFF.

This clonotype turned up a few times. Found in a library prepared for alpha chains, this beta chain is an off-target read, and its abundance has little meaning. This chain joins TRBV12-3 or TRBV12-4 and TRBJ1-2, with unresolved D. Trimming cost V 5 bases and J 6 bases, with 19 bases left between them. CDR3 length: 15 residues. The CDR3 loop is CASSKIGFGENGYTF. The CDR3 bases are TGTGCCAGCAGTAAAATAGGCTTTGGGGAAAATGGCTACACCTTC.

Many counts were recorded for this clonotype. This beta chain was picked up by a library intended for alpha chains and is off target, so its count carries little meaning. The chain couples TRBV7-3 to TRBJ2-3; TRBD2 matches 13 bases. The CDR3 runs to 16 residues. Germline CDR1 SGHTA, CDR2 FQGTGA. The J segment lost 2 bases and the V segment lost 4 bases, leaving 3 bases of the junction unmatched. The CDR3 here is CASSSGLAGDTDTQYF. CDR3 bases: TGTGCCAGCAGCTCCGGACTAGCGGGGGACACAGATACGCAGTATTTT.

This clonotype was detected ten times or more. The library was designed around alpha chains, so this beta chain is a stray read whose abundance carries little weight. As DNA, the CDR3 is TGTGCCAGCAGCCAGTTACGGGATGAGCAGTTCTTC. Protein product: CASSQLRDEQFF. This rearrangement joins TRBV3-1 to TRBJ2-1, with D uncertain. From germline, CDR1 is LGHDT and CDR2 YNNKEL (reference sequence). The CDR3 covers 12 residues. The V end lost 3 bases, the J end lost 8 bases, and 8 bases lay between the germline ends.

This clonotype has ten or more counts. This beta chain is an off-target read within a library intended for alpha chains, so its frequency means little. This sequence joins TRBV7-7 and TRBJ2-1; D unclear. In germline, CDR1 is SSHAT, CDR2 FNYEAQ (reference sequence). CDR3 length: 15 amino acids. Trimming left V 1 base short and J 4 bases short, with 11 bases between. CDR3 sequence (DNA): TGTGCCAGCAGCTTAGGGACCGCCGGATACAATGAGCAGTTCTTC. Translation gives CASSLGTAGYNEQFF.

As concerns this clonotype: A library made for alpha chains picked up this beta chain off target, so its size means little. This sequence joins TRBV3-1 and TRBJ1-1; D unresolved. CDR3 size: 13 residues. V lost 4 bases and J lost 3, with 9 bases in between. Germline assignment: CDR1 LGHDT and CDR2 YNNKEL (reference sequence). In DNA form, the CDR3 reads TGTGCCAGCAGCCCATCGACGGACACTGAAGCTTTCTTT. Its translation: CASSPSTDTEAFF.

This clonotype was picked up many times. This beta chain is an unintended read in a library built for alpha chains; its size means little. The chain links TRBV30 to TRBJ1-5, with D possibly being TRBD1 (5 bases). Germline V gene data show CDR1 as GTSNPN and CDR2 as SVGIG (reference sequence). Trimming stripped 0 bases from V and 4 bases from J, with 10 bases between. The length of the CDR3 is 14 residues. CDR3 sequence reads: CAWSVPRENQPQHF. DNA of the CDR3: TGTGCCTGGAGTGTACCCAGGGAAAATCAGCCCCAGCATTTT.

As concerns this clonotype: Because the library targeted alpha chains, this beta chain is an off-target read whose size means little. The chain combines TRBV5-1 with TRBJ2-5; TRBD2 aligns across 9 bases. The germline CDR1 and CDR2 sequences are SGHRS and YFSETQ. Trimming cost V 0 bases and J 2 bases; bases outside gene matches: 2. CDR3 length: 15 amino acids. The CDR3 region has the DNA TGCGCCAGCAGCTTGGGCCTAGCGGGGCAAGAGACCCAGTACTTC. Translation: CASSLGLAGQETQYF.

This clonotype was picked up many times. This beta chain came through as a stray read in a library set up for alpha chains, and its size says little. CDR3 in amino acids: CASSIRIGVGTQYF. The CDR3, as DNA: TGTGCCAGTAGTATACGGATCGGGGTGGGGACCCAGTACTTC. The chain joins TRBV19 to TRBJ2-5, with D possibly matching TRBD2 (5 bases). The V and J ends lost 2 bases and 7 bases respectively, with 14 bases between them. CDR1 and CDR2 (germline): LNHDA, SQIVND (reference sequence). This CDR3 has 14 amino acids.

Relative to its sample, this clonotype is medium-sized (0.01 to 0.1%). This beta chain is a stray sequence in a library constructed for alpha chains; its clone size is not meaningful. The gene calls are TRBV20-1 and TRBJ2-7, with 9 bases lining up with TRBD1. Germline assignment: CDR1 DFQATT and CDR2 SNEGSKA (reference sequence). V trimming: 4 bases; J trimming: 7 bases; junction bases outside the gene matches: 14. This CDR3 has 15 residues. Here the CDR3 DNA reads TGCAGTGCTACCCCCGACAGGGGGGCGATACAGGAGCAGTACTTC. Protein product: CSATPDRGAIQEQYF.

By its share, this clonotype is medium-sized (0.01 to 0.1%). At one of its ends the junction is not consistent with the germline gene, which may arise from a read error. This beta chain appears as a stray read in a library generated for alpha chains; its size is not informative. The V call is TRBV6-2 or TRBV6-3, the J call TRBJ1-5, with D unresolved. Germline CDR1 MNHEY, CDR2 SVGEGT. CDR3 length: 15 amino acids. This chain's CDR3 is CASSDSGGSNQPQHF. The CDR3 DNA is TGTGCCAGCAGTGACTCGGGCGGGAGCAATCAGCCCCAGCATTTT.